The clone carrying this T cell receptor beta chain came up once. Its antigen is not identified. Prepared libraries of TCR beta cDNA carried unique molecular identifiers. Input of about 0.95 to 10 million T cells yielded 500,000 to 550,000 cDNA molecules. TCRdb ran MiXCR on the PCR reads and lists one entry per CDR3 protein. The data contain about 430,000 distinct CDR3 sequences, 35% to 45% of them singletons. V was cut by 3 bases and J by 5 bases, with 17 bases left in between. This CDR3 is built from 16 residues. The germline V gene encodes CDR1 KGHSH and CDR2 LQKENI. This sample is drawn from a study of post-analysis software for immune sequencing data. Across the whole study: Disease courses included relapsing-remitting, secondary progressive and progressive-relapsing multiple sclerosis. Study conclusions and caveats: With TRBV5-6, TRBV5-1 and TRBV20-1 included, about five TRBV segments were more frequent in patients than in controls.

The chain employs TRBV18 and TRBJ1-5, with a weak D call TRBD1 (6 bases). The sequence came from a girl between 2 and 10 years old with multiple sclerosis. The sequenced material came from blood. This chain's CDR3 is CASSPSAGAYDQPQHF. CDR3 sequence (DNA): TGTGCCAGCTCACCGTCGGCAGGGGCCTACGATCAGCCCCAGCATTTT.